This record looks at one T cell receptor beta chain sequence and its context. Authors' analysis steps: Nucleated cell counts were estimated from reference gene primer amplification. This table comes from immunoSEQ multiplex PCR, and its TCRdb copy is limited to in-frame clones, with some not included. V, J and clone size are taken as reported in that table, and D and trimming were inferred from the DNA itself. Here the sample spans tens of thousands of clones, 90% being singletons. This entry is derived from a study of blood T cell repertoires in COVID-19. On the study more broadly: Samples taken during acute and convalescent COVID-19 were collected in the United States, Italy and Spain. Nucleic acid was either cDNA or gDNA, and it came from T cells, B-cell-depleted T cells, or PBMCs.

Sequenced input: peripheral blood. The origin of this receptor is a human donor in a cohort sampled during active COVID-19.

The CDR3 is CASSPSAQRYQPQHF. The CDR3 nucleotides read TGTGCCAGCTCACCATCGGCACAGAGATATCAGCCCCAGCATTTT. The gene calls are TRBV18 and TRBJ1-5; the D is unclear. CDR3 size: 15 residues. Between the trimmed V and J ends, which lost 2 bases and 5 bases, there was a span of 13 bases. Germline V gives CDR1 KGHSH, CDR2 LQKENI.